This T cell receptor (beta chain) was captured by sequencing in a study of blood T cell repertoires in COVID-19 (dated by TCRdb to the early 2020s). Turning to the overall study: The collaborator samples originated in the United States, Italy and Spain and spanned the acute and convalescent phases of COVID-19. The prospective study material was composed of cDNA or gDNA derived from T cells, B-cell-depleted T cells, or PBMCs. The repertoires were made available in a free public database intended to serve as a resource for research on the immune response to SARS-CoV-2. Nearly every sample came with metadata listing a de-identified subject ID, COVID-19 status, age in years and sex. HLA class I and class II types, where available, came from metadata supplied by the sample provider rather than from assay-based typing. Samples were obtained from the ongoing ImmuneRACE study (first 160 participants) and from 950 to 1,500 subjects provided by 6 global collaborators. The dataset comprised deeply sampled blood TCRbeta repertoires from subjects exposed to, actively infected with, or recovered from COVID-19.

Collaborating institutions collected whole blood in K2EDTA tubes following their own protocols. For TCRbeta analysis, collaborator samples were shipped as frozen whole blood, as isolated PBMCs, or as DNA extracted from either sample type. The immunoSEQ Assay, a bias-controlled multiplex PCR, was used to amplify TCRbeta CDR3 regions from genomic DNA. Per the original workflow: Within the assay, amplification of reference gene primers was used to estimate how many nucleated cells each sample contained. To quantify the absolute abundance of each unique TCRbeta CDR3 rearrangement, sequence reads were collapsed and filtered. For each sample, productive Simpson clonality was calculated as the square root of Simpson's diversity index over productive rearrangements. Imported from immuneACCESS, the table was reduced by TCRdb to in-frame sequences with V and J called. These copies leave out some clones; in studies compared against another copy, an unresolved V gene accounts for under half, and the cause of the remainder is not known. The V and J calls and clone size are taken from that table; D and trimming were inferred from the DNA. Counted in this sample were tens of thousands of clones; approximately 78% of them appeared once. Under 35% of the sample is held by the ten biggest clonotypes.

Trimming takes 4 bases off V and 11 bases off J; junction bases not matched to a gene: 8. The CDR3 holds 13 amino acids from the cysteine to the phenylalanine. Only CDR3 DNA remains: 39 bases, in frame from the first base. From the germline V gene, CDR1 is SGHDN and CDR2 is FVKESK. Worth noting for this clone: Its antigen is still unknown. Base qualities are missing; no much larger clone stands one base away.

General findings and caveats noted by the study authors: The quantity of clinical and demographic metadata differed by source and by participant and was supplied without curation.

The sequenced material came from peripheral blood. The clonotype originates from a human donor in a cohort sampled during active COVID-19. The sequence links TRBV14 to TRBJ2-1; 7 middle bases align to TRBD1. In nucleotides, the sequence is TGTGCCAGCAGCCCAGGACAGGCCCCTAAGCAGTTCTTC. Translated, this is CASSPGQAPKQFF.